The sequence of this TCR beta chain was determined in a study of blood T cell repertoires in COVID-19. Measured with immunoSEQ multiplex PCR; TCRdb has only the in-frame clones, and not every one. The table has under 300,000 clones, 70% to 90% seen once. V shed 2 bases and J shed 2 bases, with 7 bases lying between them. In germline, CDR1 is MNHEY, CDR2 SVGEGT. This CDR3 region has 14 residues. The sequence was collected from a woman aged 40 to 49 who had recovered from COVID-19. The chain links TRBV6-2 or TRBV6-3 to TRBJ1-5; no clear D gene. The sample consisted of peripheral blood. The CDR3 is CASSYEQGNQPQHF. CDR3 DNA: TGTGCCAGCAGTTACGAGCAGGGCAATCAGCCCCAGCATTTT.